Following are 11 T cell receptor beta chains from one sample sequenced in a study of type 1 regulatory T cells. These receptors' targets are unknown. TCRdb re-derived calls from the reads in MiXCR, one entry per CDR3 protein. Of some 22,000 distinct CDR3 sequences in the sample, around 70% were seen once. Sequences were obtained from cultured T cells, either the whole culture or a sorted T cell fraction (not recorded which). Subset denoted: Tr1-enriched cell product generated in vitro against host alloantigens. The receptors were sampled from a human donor in good health.

The V gene is TRBV6-2 or TRBV6-3, the J gene TRBJ2-1; perhaps TRBD1 as D (5 bases). The V end lost 3 bases, the J end lost 1 base, and 13 bases lay between the germline ends. This CDR3 comprises 16 residues. The germline V gene has CDR1 MNHEY and CDR2 SVGEGT. CDR3 bases: TGTGCCAGCAGTTATAGGTTGCAGGGATCCTACAATGAGCAGTTCTTC. Translation: CASSYRLQGSYNEQFF.

As to this clonotype: One junction end does not reproduce the germline sequence, and a read error may be involved. CDR3 nucleotide sequence: TGTGCCAGCAGTCGAGGACAGGGGGCTTGGGAGACCCCGTACTTC. It specifies CASSRGQGAWETPYF. V and J are TRBV27 and TRBJ2-5; 11 bases line up with TRBD1. CDR3 length: 15 residues. Germline V gene sequence: CDR1 MNHEY, CDR2 SMNVEV (reference sequence).

The V and J genes are TRBV12-3 or TRBV12-4 and TRBJ1-2; no reliable D call. The CDR3 length is 13 residues. V shed 5 bases and J shed 8 bases, with 15 bases lying between them. The CDR3 reads CASSLWREGGYTF. The CDR3, as DNA: TGTGCCAGCAGTCTCTGGAGGGAAGGGGGCTACACCTTC.

This clonotype has just one count. A read error may explain this, as a much larger clone is one base away. V is TRBV12-3 or TRBV12-4 and J is TRBJ1-6; 11 bases match TRBD1. The CDR3 sequence is 17 residues long. J lost 3 bases, V lost 8 bases, and 9 bases had no gene match. The CDR3 bases are TGTGCCAGCTATCTTCGGACAGGGGGCGTCTATAATTCACCCCTCCACTTT. Amino acid sequence: CASYLRTGGVYNSPLHF.

As for this clonotype: One end of the junction does not line up with germline, which may come from a read error. The chain has TRBV5-1 and TRBJ2-1; D might be TRBD2 (6 bases). The CDR3 runs to 15 residues. Germline values: CDR1 SGHRS, CDR2 YFSETQ. CDR3 amino acids: CASSLEGTTYNEQFF. CDR3 DNA: TGTGCCAGCAGCTTGGAGGGTACTACCTACAATGAGCAGTTCTTC. The complete variable domain, with remaining parts taken from reference TRBV5-1 and TRBJ2-1, reads KAGVTQTPRYLIKTRGQQVTLSCSPISGHRSVSWYQQTPGQGLQFLFEYFSETQRNKGNFPGRFSGRQFSNSRSEMNVSTLELGDSALYLCASSLEGTTYNEQFFGPGTRLTVL.

This clonotype was detected a few times. J is TRBJ2-7 and V is TRBV18; the D is unclear. The CDR3 has 13 residues. The V end was cut by 0 bases, the J end by 0 bases, with 3 bases between. Germline V CDR1 and CDR2: KGHSH, LQKENI. CDR3 amino acids: CASSPPSSYEQYF. The CDR3 DNA reads TGTGCCAGCTCACCACCTAGCTCCTACGAGCAGTACTTC.

The chain couples TRBV20-1 to TRBJ2-1; unclear D gene. This CDR3 is 15 amino acids long. V was shortened by 1 base and J by 0 bases, with 10 bases between the two germline ends. The germline V gene encodes CDR1 DFQATT and CDR2 SNEGSKA (reference sequence). CDR3 sequence: CSARVLSGSYNEQFF. DNA for the CDR3: TGCAGTGCTAGAGTACTAAGTGGCTCCTACAATGAGCAGTTCTTC.

This chain connects TRBV5-3 to TRBJ1-4; D call uncertain. TRBV5-3 has ORF status, its function being uncertain. V gave up 4 bases and J gave up 4 bases, with 11 bases separating them. The CDR3 extends over 14 amino acids. This CDR3 reads CARSPRPVNEKLFF. CDR3 nucleotides: TGTGCCAGAAGCCCCCGACCCGTTAATGAAAAACTGTTTTTT.

This chain joins TRBV6-6 and TRBJ2-5; D may match TRBD1 or TRBD2 (5 bases each). V was clipped by 6 bases and J by 4 bases, with 27 bases between them. Germline CDR1 is MNHNY and CDR2 is SVGAGI (reference sequence). The CDR3 covers 18 residues. This chain's CDR3 is CASSRVGTTHSIGETQYF. CDR3 sequence (DNA): TGTGCCAGCAGCCGAGTAGGGACGACTCACTCGATCGGAGAGACCCAGTACTTC.

The V and J genes are TRBV12-3 or TRBV12-4 and TRBJ2-5; possibly TRBD1 or TRBD2 for D (6 bases each). Trimming pared 3 bases from V and 7 bases from J, leaving 18 bases between. The CDR3 is 15 amino acids. Written as DNA, the CDR3 is TGTGCCAGCAGTTTCTCTGGTGGAGGGGGAGGGACCCAGTACTTC. Residues: CASSFSGGGGGTQYF.

This clonotype was counted between two and nine times. The chain recombines TRBV12-3 or TRBV12-4 with TRBJ2-1; TRBD1 is a possible D gene (6 bases). CDR3 length: 14 residues. Trimming removed 4 bases from V and 7 bases from J, with 14 bases in between. The CDR3 DNA reads TGTGCCAGCAGTTCGACAGGTATCGGGAATGAGCAGTTCTTC. Protein sequence: CASSSTGIGNEQFF.